The 11 T cell receptor beta chains given below trace back to one sample, sequenced in a study of T cell responses to AZD1222 COVID-19 vaccine. The method was immunoSEQ multiplex PCR; TCRdb's version includes in-frame clones alone and lacks a portion of them. This table holds about 120,000 clones, 85% to 95% found once. The specimen comprised peripheral blood, sampled on day 0 of AZD1222 vaccination. Receptor source: an adult in good health.

This clone was detected only once. The chain joins TRBV7-9 to TRBJ1-3; D remains ambiguous. Per germline, CDR1 SEHNR and CDR2 FQNEAQ (reference sequence). The ends were cut back, 5 bases at V and 1 base at J, with 9 bases in the middle. The CDR3 is made up of 14 amino acids. Here the CDR3 DNA reads TGTGCCAGCAGCGCACCTCCTTCTGGAAACACCATATATTTT. Translating it yields CASSAPPSGNTIYF.

The chain has TRBV5-1 and TRBJ2-3; D is unresolved. Trimming left V 1 base short and J 2 bases short, with 8 bases between. Germline V gene data show CDR1 as SGHRS and CDR2 as YFSETQ. The CDR3 runs 14 residues. CDR3: CASSLQQFTDTQYF. The CDR3, as DNA: TGCGCCAGCAGCTTGCAGCAGTTCACAGATACGCAGTATTTT.

This clone was seen once. The genes are TRBV5-1 and TRBJ1-4, with 9 bases lining up with TRBD1. Germline CDR1 is SGHRS and CDR2 is YFSETQ. This CDR3 comprises 14 residues. The ends lost 4 bases at V and 8 bases at J; junction bases unmatched: 6. The CDR3 region has the DNA TGCGCCAGCAGCATCGGGACAGGGAGCGAAAAACTGTTTTTT. As protein: CASSIGTGSEKLFF.

The V gene is TRBV29-1, the J gene TRBJ2-7; 10 positions agree with TRBD2. This CDR3 has 15 amino acids. The V segment lost 5 bases and the J segment 3 bases; nucleotides outside the gene matches: 10. The V gene's germline CDR1 is SQVTM and CDR2 ANQGSEA. In nucleotides, the CDR3 is TGCAGCGTTTTGAGCGGGAGGGGTCCTAACTACGAGCAGTACTTC. The encoded protein is CSVLSGRGPNYEQYF.

The V call is TRBV7-6, the J call TRBJ2-1; TRBD2 matches at 8 bases. V gave up 3 bases and J gave up 1 base; unmatched junction bases: 11. This CDR3 contains 18 residues. Germline V gene sequence: CDR1 SGHVS, CDR2 FNYEAQ. CDR3: CASSLGVAGRGSYNEQFF. The CDR3 nucleotides are TGTGCCAGCAGCTTGGGGGTAGCGGGGCGGGGATCCTACAATGAGCAGTTCTTC.

This chain links TRBV7-3 with TRBJ2-1, with TRBD2 as a possible D gene (6 bases). Trimming removed 4 bases at V and 8 bases at J, with 12 bases between. Per the germline V gene, CDR1 is SGHTA and CDR2 is FQGTGA. The CDR3 loop spans 13 amino acids. This CDR3 reads CASSSTTSHEQFF. The DNA of the CDR3 is TGTGCCAGCAGCTCGACGACTAGTCATGAGCAGTTCTTC.

Here the CDR3 reads CASSPRLAGPNEQFF. The CDR3 nucleotides read TGTGCCAGCAGTCCTCGACTAGCCGGGCCCAATGAGCAGTTCTTC. The chain links TRBV28 to TRBJ2-1; 7 nucleotides match TRBD2. The CDR3 spans 15 residues. Germline-derived CDR1 and CDR2 are MDHEN and SYDVKM. V was pared by 5 bases and J by 6 bases, with 10 bases of the junction left unmatched. The full variable domain, rest sourced from reference TRBV28 and TRBJ2-1, is DVKVTQSSRYLVKRTGEKVFLECVQDMDHENMFWYRQDPGLGLRLIYFSYDVKMKEKGDIPEGYSVSREKKERFSLILESASTNQTSMYLCASSPRLAGPNEQFFGPGTRLTVL.

This clone was observed a handful of times. V and J are TRBV28 and TRBJ2-7; 7 bases fit TRBD2. The junction had 5 bases not matched to a gene; V was cut back by 2 bases and J by 4 bases. This CDR3 contains 14 residues. In germline, CDR1 is MDHEN, CDR2 SYDVKM. CDR3 sequence: CASSLAGERYEQYF. In nucleotides, the CDR3 is TGTGCCAGCAGTTTAGCGGGAGAAAGGTACGAGCAGTACTTC. The full variable domain, rest sourced from reference TRBV28 and TRBJ2-7, is DVKVTQSSRYLVKRTGEKVFLECVQDMDHENMFWYRQDPGLGLRLIYFSYDVKMKEKGDIPEGYSVSREKKERFSLILESASTNQTSMYLCASSLAGERYEQYFGPGTRLTVT.

The chain couples TRBV29-1 to TRBJ2-3; D perhaps matches TRBD2 (5 bases). Trimming removed 4 bases at V and 6 bases at J, with 5 bases between. The CDR3 consists of 10 residues. The germline CDR1 and CDR2 sequences are SQVTM and ANQGSEA. The CDR3 reads CSVGGDTQYF. CDR3 bases: TGCAGCGTTGGCGGGGATACGCAGTATTTT.

The chain carries TRBV27 and TRBJ2-1; D unresolved. The CDR3 runs 16 residues. CDR1 is MNHEY, CDR2 SMNVEV, per germline (reference sequence). Trimming stripped 4 bases from V and 2 bases from J, with 15 bases between. CDR3 sequence reads: CASSSFPRLTYNEQFF. For the CDR3, the DNA is TGTGCCAGCAGTTCCTTCCCCAGGCTTACCTACAATGAGCAGTTCTTC.

V is TRBV7-3 and J is TRBJ2-1, with 7 bases matching TRBD2. The CDR3 has 15 residues. Germline V gene sequence: CDR1 SGHTA, CDR2 FQGTGA. J lost 8 bases, V lost 4 bases, and 11 bases had no gene match. CDR3 DNA sequence: TGTGCCAGCAGCTCTTCACCGGGACTATACGATGAGCAGTTCTTC. It translates to CASSSSPGLYDEQFF.